The source of this T cell receptor beta chain is a study of low-dose radiotherapy and immunotherapy resistance in tumors. With TRAV- and TRBV-specific primers, first-strand cDNA was made, covering the alpha and beta chains. The TCRs were subjected to amplification over approximately 20 PCR cycles employing a constant-region primer in conjunction with a V-primer adapter. TCRdb re-analysed the reads in MiXCR, keeping a single row per CDR3 protein. The table has 75,000 to 95,000 distinct CDR3 sequences, roughly 19% seen once. Only a few counts were recorded for this clonotype. The V gene's germline CDR1 is MNHEY and CDR2 SVGEGT. Losses at the gene ends were 3 bases for V and 5 bases for J; bases not matched to a gene: 3. This CDR3 spans 15 amino acids. Time point given: after trial treatment. Treatment here: LDRT plus nivolumab, ipilimumab, low-dose cyclophosphamide and aspirin (RACIN trial).

This sequence originates from a female donor with ovarian cancer. Sequences were derived from PBMCs, sampled after low-dose radiotherapy plus immunotherapy. The chain joins TRBV6-2 or TRBV6-3 to TRBJ1-4, with 10 bases lining up with TRBD1. The CDR3 protein is CASSYPGQGNEKLFF. The CDR3, as DNA: TGTGCCAGCAGTTATCCGGGACAGGGGAATGAAAAACTGTTTTTT.